This T cell receptor beta chain comes out of a study of beta chain features in type 1 diabetes listed by TCRdb under 2018. Some background on the complete study: No differences in mean age, gender distribution, total cell number or subset yield were found between patients and healthy donors. A total of just under 110,000,000 sorted cells were examined across all samples, and RNA yield correlated strongly with the number of cells per subset. The study compared the TCRB repertoires of sorted circulating CD4+ T cell subsets in recently diagnosed type 1 diabetes patients with those in matched healthy donors. Regulatory and stem cell-like memory subsets were obtained from only 8 patients and about eight healthy donors, while naive and central memory subsets were obtained from all 30 or so donors.

General findings and caveats noted by the study authors: In all four CD4+ subsets, TCRB CDR3 length was moderately but significantly shorter in type 1 diabetes patients. The naive, central memory and regulatory TCRB repertoires appeared to resemble one another more closely among patients than among healthy donors. Because small numbers of individuals were included in the HLA sub-analyses, any influence of HLA type on TCRB rearrangement was left unresolved. Because cDNA was sequenced instead of genomic DNA, highly expressing activated cells could be over-represented, though the groups showed no difference in activation or CD3 levels. At VDJ recombination sites, type 1 diabetes patients had fewer insertions and more deleted nucleotides, which implies abnormalities in thymic rearrangement. Shorter templates might have been favored by PCR, but patient and control samples were amplified and corrected together, so both groups would have been affected equally by any skew.

Each donor gave one peripheral blood draw, approximately 110 mL on average, collected into heparinised tubes. A BD FACSAria II was used to sort naive, central memory, regulatory and stem cell-like memory CD4+ T cells with a panel that included CD45RO, CCR7, CD25, CD127, CD95 and CD27. Every sorted population had a purity above 95%. PBMCs were isolated right away by Lymphoprep density gradient centrifugation and were stained directly, without culture. So that batch effects would be minimized, each experiment stained and sorted samples in pairs, pairing one healthy donor with one patient. Remarks on this clone: This receptor's antigen is unknown. Within one base of it there is no much larger clone, and no base qualities were kept.

All of the isolated RNA was reverse transcribed with the High Capacity cDNA Reverse Transcription Kit, so expressed TCRB transcripts were sequenced. Deep immunoSEQ sequencing was applied to naive, central memory and regulatory T cell samples, giving an average of approximately 3.8 million total reads per sample. Sorted cells were lysed in RLT buffer, and RNA was extracted using DNase-treated RNeasy Micro or Mini kits according to cell number. To prevent cross-contamination, each cell subset was processed individually, whereas patient and healthy donor samples were processed jointly. TCRB sequences were amplified from cDNA with the immunoSEQ multiplex PCR, producing 87-bp fragments spanning the CDR3 region. Sequencing of the amplicons was performed on the Illumina HiSeq platform. On the study's bioinformatics: PCR bias was computationally corrected using synthetic template baselines, reads within Hamming distance 2 were collapsed, and singletons that could not be merged were discarded. Reads were aligned to IMGT to assign V, D and J genes, CDR3 length, and insertions or deletions at six rearrangement sites. Within each subset, clonotype counts were normalized to the number of sorted cells before true diversity and Gini coefficients were calculated with the tcR R package. The overlap coefficient, calculated on TCRB nucleotide sequences, was used to measure repertoire sharing. What TCRdb holds here is the immuneACCESS table cut down to in-frame rearrangements. Part of the clones is not present; checked against another copy, under half of the missing clones reflect an unresolved V gene, and the others are unexplained. That table gives V, J and clone size, and the DNA gave D and trimming. This sample has more than 150,000 clones in its table, and approximately 9% of those were observed once. The ten largest clones add up to approximately 2.2% of the sample.

Measured from the cysteine to the phenylalanine, the CDR3 is 14 residues long. Only the CDR3 part of the read is kept: 42 bases, read in frame from the first base. At the junction V is shortened by 11 bases and J by 3 bases, with 19 bases in between. As encoded in the germline V gene, CDR1 is MNHEY while CDR2 is SVGAGI. The V and J segments used are TRBV6-5 and TRBJ1-2; TRBD1 is a weak D gene call, 6 bases matching. This clonotype was obtained from a woman aged 18-30 years in good health. The sequenced sample was central memory CD4+ T cells from blood. The CDR3 has the sequence CAGSQGNLDYGYTF. At the DNA level, the sequence is TGTGCCGGATCACAGGGTAATCTAGACTATGGCTACACCTTC.